This T cell receptor beta chain derives from a study of molecular identifiers for immune sequencing clone quantification. The CDR3 runs 13 residues. CDR1 and CDR2 from the germline V gene are LGHNA and YSLEER. V gave up 4 bases and J gave up 5 bases, with 11 bases separating them. In this sample, this clonotype turned up many times. TCRdb redid the calling of the PCR reads with MiXCR, one entry per CDR3 protein. Here the sample spans about 640,000 distinct CDR3 sequences, about 20% being singletons. This sequence joins TRBV4-3 and TRBJ1-1; TRBD1 might be the D (5 bases). Input material: naive CD8+ T cells from blood, with Jurkat cell RNA spiked in. Subset described: FACS-sorted CD8+CD4-CCR7+CD45RA+ naive T cells. The sequence was obtained from a human donor in good health. Some libraries in this study had Jurkat cell RNA spiked in. CDR3 sequence reads: CASSRVGGTEAFF. Written as DNA, the CDR3 is TGCGCCAGCAGCCGGGTGGGGGGGACTGAAGCTTTCTTT.